This T cell receptor beta chain was found in a study of T-cell memory formation after mild COVID-19. Whole-study context: Each donor largely had its own TCR clusters.

CDR1 and CDR2 (germline): SEHNR, FQNEAQ (reference sequence). V was trimmed by 5 bases and J by 4 bases, leaving 15 bases between them. CDR3 length: 15 residues. Employing constant-segment primers, 5'RACE generated TCR alpha and TCR beta cDNA libraries bearing sample barcodes and UMIs. MiXCR was run by TCRdb on the 5' RACE reads, yielding one entry per CDR3 protein. The sample records roughly 100,000 distinct CDR3 sequences, about a sixth being singletons. This clonotype was found many times. Its antigen is as yet unknown. Overall study results and limits: Largely, contracting CD4+ clones fell within CM and EM, and contracting CD8+ clones within EMRA.

The TCR comes from an adult woman who had mild COVID-19 (a few samples of this study predate the infection). Cell type and time point are not known. The sequenced sample consisted of PBMCs or a T cell subset sorted from them (not recorded which). The J gene is TRBJ2-1, the V gene TRBV7-9, with D possibly TRBD2 on 6 matching bases. CDR3 sequence (DNA): TGTGCCAGCAGCCACCTGGCGGCGGGGTACAATGAGCAGTTCTTC. Translation: CASSHLAAGYNEQFF.